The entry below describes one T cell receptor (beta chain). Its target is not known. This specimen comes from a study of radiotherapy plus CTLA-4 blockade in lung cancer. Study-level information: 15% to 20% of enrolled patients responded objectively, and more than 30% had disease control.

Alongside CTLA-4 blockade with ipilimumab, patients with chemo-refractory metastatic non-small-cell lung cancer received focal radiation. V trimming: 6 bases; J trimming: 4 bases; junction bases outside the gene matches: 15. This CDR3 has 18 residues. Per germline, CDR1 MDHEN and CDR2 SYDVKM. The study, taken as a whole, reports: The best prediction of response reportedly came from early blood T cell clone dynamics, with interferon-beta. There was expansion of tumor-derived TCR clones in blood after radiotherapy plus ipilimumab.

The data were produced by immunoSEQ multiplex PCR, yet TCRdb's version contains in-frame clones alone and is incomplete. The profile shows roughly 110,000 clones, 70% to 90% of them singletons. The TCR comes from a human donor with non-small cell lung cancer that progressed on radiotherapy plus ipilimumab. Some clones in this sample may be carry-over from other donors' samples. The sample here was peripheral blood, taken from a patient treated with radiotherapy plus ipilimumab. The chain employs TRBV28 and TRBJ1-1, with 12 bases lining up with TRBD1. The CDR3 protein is CASSLEGDRGRIITEAFF. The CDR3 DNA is TGTGCCAGCAGCCTAGAAGGGGACAGGGGGCGTATAATCACTGAAGCTTTCTTT.